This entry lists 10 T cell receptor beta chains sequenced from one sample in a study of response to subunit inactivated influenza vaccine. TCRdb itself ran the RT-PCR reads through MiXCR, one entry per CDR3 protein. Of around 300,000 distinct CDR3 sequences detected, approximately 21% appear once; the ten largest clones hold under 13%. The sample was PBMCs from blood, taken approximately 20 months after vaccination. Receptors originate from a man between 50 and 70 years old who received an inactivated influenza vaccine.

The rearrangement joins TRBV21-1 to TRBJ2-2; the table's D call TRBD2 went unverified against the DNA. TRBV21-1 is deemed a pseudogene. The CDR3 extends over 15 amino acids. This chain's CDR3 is CASSKVPPATGELFF. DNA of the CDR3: TGTGCCAGCAGCAAAGTCCCTCCGGCCACCGGGGAGCTGTTTTTT.

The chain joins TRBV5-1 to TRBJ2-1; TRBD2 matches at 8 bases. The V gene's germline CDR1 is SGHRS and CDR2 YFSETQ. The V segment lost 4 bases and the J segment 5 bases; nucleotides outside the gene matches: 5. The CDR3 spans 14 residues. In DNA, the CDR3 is TGCGCCAGCAGCGAACTAGCGGAGAACAATGAGCAGTTCTTC. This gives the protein CASSELAENNEQFF.

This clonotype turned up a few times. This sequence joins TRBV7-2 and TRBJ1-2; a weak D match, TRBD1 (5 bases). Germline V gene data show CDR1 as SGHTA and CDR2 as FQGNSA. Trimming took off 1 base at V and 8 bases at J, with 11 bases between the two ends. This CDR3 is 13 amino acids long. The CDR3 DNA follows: TGTGCCAGCAGCTTAGAGCCCGAGGGGGGCTACACCTTC. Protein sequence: CASSLEPEGGYTF.

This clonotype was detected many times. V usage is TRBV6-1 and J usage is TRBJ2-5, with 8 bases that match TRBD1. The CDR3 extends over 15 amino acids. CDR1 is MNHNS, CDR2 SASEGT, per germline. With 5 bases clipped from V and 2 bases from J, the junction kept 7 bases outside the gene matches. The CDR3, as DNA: TGTGCCAGCAGTCGAAGACACAGGGGGCAAGAGACCCAGTACTTC. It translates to CASSRRHRGQETQYF.

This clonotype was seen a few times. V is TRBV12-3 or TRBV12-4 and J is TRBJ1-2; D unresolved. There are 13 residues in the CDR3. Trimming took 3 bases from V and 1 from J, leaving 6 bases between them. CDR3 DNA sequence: TGTGCCAGCAGTTTCCAGTTTAACTATGGCTACACCTTC. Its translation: CASSFQFNYGYTF.

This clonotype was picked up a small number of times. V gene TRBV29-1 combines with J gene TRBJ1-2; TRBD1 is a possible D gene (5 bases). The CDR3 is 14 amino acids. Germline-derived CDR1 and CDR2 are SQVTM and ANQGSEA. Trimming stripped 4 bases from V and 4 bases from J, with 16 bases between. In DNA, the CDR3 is TGCAGCGTTGGAAGGGGCAGGGTCGGCTATGGCTACACCTTC. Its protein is CSVGRGRVGYGYTF.

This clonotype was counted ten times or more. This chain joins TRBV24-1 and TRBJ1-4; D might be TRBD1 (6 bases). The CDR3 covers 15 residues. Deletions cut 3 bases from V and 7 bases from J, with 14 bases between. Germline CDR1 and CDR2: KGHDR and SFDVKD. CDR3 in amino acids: CATSDDRGGSEKLFF. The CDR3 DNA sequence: TGTGCCACCAGTGATGACCGGGGGGGCAGTGAAAAACTGTTTTTT.

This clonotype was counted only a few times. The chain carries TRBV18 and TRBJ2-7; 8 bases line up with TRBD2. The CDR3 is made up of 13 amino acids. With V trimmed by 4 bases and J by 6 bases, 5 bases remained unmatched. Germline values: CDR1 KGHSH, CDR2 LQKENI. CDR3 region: CASSLRTSSEQYF. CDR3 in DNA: TGTGCCAGCTCACTACGGACTAGCTCCGAGCAGTACTTC. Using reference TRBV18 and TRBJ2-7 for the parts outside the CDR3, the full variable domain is NAGVMQNPRHLVRRRGQEARLRCSPMKGHSHVYWYRQLPEEGLKFMVYLQKENIIDESGMPKERFSAEFPKEGPSILRIQQVVRGDSAAYFCASSLRTSSEQYFGPGTRLTVT.

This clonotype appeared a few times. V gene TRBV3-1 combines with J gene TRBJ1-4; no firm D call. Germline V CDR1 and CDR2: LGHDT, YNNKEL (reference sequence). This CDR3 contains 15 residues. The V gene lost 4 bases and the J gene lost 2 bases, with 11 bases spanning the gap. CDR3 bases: TGTGCCAGCAGCCCCCACGGGTCTACTAATGAAAAACTGTTTTTT. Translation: CASSPHGSTNEKLFF.

CDR3 DNA: TGTGCCAGCAGCCAGGGGGCTGGAAACACCATATATTTT. It encodes CASSQGAGNTIYF. V gene TRBV7-9 combines with J gene TRBJ1-3, with 7 bases that match TRBD1. Germline CDR1 reads SEHNR; CDR2 reads FQNEAQ (reference sequence). After removal of 5 bases from V and 2 bases from J, the junction contained 0 bases not matched to a gene. This CDR3 is built from 13 residues.